This T cell receptor (beta chain) was found in a study of OX40 agonist ivuxolimab in advanced cancers. About the research overall: Enrollees could have had prior anti-PD-1, anti-PD-L1 or anti-CTLA-4 therapy, which under 50% had received.

V was cut by 4 bases and J by 1 base, with 10 bases left in between. The V gene's germline CDR1 is SQVTM and CDR2 ANQGSEA. This CDR3 contains 13 residues. Some clones are missing from TCRdb's copy, which holds only in-frame ones; the method was immunoSEQ multiplex PCR. In the table there are under 70,000 clones, 85% to 90% of which are singletons. The TCR originated in an adult with an advanced solid tumor such as melanoma, head and neck, liver or kidney cancer. V usage is TRBV29-1 and J usage is TRBJ2-5; D uncertain. The sequencing here drew on CD4+ or CD8+ T cells sorted from blood, taken in a trial of the OX40 agonist ivuxolimab. CDR3: CSVAPGTQETQYF. As DNA, the CDR3 is TGCAGCGTTGCCCCCGGAACCCAAGAGACCCAGTACTTC. Full variable domain (remainder filled in from reference TRBV29-1 and TRBJ2-5): SAVISQKPSRDICQRGTSLTIQCQVDSQVTMMFWYRQQPGQSLTLIATANQGSEATYESGFVIDKFPISRPNLTFSTLTVSNMSPEDSSIYLCSVAPGTQETQYFGPGTRLLVL.